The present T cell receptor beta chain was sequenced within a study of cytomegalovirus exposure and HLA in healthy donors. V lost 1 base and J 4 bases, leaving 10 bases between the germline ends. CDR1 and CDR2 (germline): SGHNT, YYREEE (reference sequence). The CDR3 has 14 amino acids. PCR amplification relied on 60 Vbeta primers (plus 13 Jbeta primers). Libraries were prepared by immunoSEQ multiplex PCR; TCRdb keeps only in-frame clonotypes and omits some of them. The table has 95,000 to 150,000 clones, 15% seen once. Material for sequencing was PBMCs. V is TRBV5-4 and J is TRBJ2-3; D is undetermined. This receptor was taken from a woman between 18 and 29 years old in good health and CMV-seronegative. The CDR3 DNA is TGTGCCAGCAGCTTGCCCGCTCCGGCAGATACGCAGTATTTT. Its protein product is CASSLPAPADTQYF.